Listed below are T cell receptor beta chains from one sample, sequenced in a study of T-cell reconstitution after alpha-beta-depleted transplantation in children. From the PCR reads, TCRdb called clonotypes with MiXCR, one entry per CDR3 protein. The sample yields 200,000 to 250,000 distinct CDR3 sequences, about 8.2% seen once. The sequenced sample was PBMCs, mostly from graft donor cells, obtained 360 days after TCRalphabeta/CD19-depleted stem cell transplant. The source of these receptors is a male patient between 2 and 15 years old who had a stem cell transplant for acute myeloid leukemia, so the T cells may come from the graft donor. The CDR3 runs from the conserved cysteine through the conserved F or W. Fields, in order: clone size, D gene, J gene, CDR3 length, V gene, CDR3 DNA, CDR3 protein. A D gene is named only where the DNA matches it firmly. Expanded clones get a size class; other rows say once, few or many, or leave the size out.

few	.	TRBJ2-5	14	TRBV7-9	TGTGCCAGCAGGCCCCGGGACGGTCAAGAGACCCAGTACTTC	CASRPRDGQETQYF
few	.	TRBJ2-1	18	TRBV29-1	TGCAGCGTTGAAGATAGGCGCCACAGGGCAAAATCCTACAATGAGCAGTTCTTC	CSVEDRRHRAKSYNEQFF
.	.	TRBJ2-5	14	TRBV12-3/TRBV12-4	TGTGCCAGCACCCCGTCAAGGGCCAGGGAGACCCAGTACTTC	CASTPSRARETQYF
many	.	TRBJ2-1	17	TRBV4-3	TGCGCCAGCAGCCTACAAGGGTATGACGCAGCCTACAATGAGCAGTTCTTC	CASSLQGYDAAYNEQFF
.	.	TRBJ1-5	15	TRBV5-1	TGCGCCAGCAGCCCCGTGGGGGGAGGGCATCAGCCCCAGCATTTT	CASSPVGGGHQPQHF
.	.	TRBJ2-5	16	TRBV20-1	TGCAGTGCTAGAGCCCTCCAGGGGACCTTACAAGAGACCCAGTACTTC	CSARALQGTLQETQYF
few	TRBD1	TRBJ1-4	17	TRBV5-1	TGCGCCAGCAGCTTGGGGGGGACAGGGACGACTAATGAAAAACTGTTTTTT	CASSLGGTGTTNEKLFF
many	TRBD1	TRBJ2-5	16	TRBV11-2	TGTGCCAGCAGCTTAGATGGGACAGTTTTTCAAGAGACCCAGTACTTC	CASSLDGTVFQETQYF
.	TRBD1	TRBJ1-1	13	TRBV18	TGTGCCAGCTCACCGAACCGGGACAGCGAAGCTTTCTTT	CASSPNRDSEAFF
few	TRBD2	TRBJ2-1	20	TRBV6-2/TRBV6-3	TGTGCCAGCAGTTACCTAGCGGGAGGGCCGCATCCCAGCTCCTACAATGAGCAGTTCTTC	CASSYLAGGPHPSSYNEQFF
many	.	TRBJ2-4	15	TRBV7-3	TGTGCCAGCAGCTTAATTGGGGGGGCCAAAAACATTCAGTACTTC	CASSLIGGAKNIQYF
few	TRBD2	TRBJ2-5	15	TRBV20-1	TGCAGTGCTAGAGATGAAACTAGCGGGAGGGAGACCCAGTACTTC	CSARDETSGRETQYF
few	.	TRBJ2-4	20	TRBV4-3	TGCGCCAGCAGCCAAGATCACACAGGGCGGGCACGGCAGGCCAAAAACATTCAGTACTTC	CASSQDHTGRARQAKNIQYF
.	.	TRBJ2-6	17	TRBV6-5	TGTGCCAGCAGTTACCTGGAACTTTTCTCTGGGGCCAACGTCCTGACTTTC	CASSYLELFSGANVLTF
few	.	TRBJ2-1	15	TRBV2	TGTGCCAGCCAGGAAGGGACTTACTATTACAATGAGCAGTTCTTC	CASQEGTYYYNEQFF
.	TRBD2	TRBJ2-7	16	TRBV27	TGTGCCAGCAGTTCGCAGCTAGCGGGAGTAGCCTACGAGCAGTACTTC	CASSSQLAGVAYEQYF
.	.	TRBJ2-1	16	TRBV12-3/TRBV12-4	TGTGCCAGCAGCCTCCTGACCTCTAGCTCCTACAATGAGCAGTTCTTC	CASSLLTSSSYNEQFF
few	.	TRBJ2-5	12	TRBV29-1	TGCAGCGTTGTTGAGACAGCAGAGACCCAGTACTTC	CSVVETAETQYF
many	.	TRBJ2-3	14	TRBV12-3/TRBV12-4	TGTGCCAGCAGTTTGGTCTTAAGCACAGATACGCAGTATTTT	CASSLVLSTDTQYF
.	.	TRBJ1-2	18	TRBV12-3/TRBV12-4	TGTGCCAGCAGTTTAGGGGGGATATTTGCGGTGGATAACTATGGCTACACCTTC	CASSLGGIFAVDNYGYTF
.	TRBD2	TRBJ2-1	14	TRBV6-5	TGTGCCAGCAACGGGGGGGGCCCCTACAATGAGCAGTTCTTC	CASNGGGPYNEQFF
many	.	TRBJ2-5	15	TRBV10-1	TGCGCCAGCAGTGAGGGGACTTCTCGGCGAGAGACCCAGTACTTC	CASSEGTSRRETQYF
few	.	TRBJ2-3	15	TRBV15	TGTGCCACCAGCAGATCGGGCGAGTTGGCAGATACGCAGTATTTT	CATSRSGELADTQYF
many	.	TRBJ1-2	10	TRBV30	TGTGCCTGGTGGACGGGGAGCTACACCTTC	CAWWTGSYTF
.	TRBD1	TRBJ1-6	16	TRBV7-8	TGTGCCAGCAGCACTGGGGACAGGGGGCGCGGTTCACCCCTCCACTTT	CASSTGDRGRGSPLHF
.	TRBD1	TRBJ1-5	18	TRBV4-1	TGCGCCAGCAGCCAGGGTATCACAGGGGGCCCGGGGAAACAGCCCCAGCATTTT	CASSQGITGGPGKQPQHF
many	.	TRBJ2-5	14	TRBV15	TGTGCCACCAGCAGAGCGGACGGGCGGGAGACCCAGTACTTC	CATSRADGRETQYF
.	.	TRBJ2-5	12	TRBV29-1	TGCAGCGCCGGGTGGACTCAAGAGACCCAGTACTTC	CSAGWTQETQYF
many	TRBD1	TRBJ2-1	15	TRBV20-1	TGCAGTGCTAGCGAGTTTGGACAGGTCTACAATGAGCAGTTCTTC	CSASEFGQVYNEQFF
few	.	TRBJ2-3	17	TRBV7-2	TGTGCCAGCAGCTTAGCGTCGGCTCGGTGGGGAGCAGATACGCAGTATTTT	CASSLASARWGADTQYF
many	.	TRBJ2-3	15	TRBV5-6	TGTGCCAGTACTGCCTTGTCCCAAAGCACAGATACGCAGTATTTT	CASTALSQSTDTQYF
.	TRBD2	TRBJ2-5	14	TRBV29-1	TGCAGCGTACTCTTCACAAGCGGGAAAGAGACCCAGTACTTC	CSVLFTSGKETQYF
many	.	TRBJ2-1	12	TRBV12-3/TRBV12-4	TGTGCCAGCACACCCAGGGGTGGTGAGCAGTTCTTC	CASTPRGGEQFF
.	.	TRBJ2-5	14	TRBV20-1	TGCAGTGCTAGCCCCGACAGGCTCCAAGAGACCCAGTACTTC	CSASPDRLQETQYF
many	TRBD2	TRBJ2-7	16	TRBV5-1	TGCGCCAGCAGCTTGGGGGGAGGGCTTAACTCCTACGAGCAGTACTTC	CASSLGGGLNSYEQYF
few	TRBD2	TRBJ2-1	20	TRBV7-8	TGTGCCAGCAGCTTTCCTAGCGGGGGGGCCTACTTAATTCGCGACAATGAGCAGTTCTTC	CASSFPSGGAYLIRDNEQFF
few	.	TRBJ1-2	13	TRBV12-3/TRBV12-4	TGTGCCAGCAGTGTTCTAAGGGGCTATGGCTACACCTTC	CASSVLRGYGYTF
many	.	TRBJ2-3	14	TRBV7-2	TGTGCCAGCAGCCCCCCCATGGGACGAGATACGCAGTATTTT	CASSPPMGRDTQYF